This record covers a single T cell receptor (beta chain). Other DNA variants within this sample encode the same CDR3. Produced via immunoSEQ multiplex PCR; TCRdb's table is partial and in-frame only. The sample has 2 million to 2.5 million clones, approximately 94% seen once. Only Caucasian adults living in Nashville, Tennessee served as donors. From germline, CDR1 is SGHRS and CDR2 YFSETQ. This CDR3 is 14 amino acids long. J gave up 1 base and V 5 bases, and 4 bases lay outside the gene matches. This record belongs to a study of shared clonotypes between healthy human individuals. This sequence was found in a man in his late teens or twenties in good health. The sequencing input was naive CD4+ T cells sorted from blood. The subset: CD45RA+ positively selected. The chain links TRBV5-1 to TRBJ2-3; 7 nucleotides match TRBD1. The CDR3 region has the DNA TGCGCCAGCAGTTATCAGGGGGGCACAGATACGCAGTATTTT. This encodes CASSYQGGTDTQYF.